The 8 T cell receptor beta chains listed next were all sequenced from one sample in a study of Ad26.COV2.S vaccination and SARS-CoV-2 variants. Profiled with immunoSEQ multiplex PCR; TCRdb holds only in-frame clones, not every one. Of approximately 410,000 clones listed, approximately 88% are singletons. Treatment specified: roughly 19 received Ad26.COV2.S at low or high dose, single or two shots; 5 received placebo; per-sample allocation not given. Collection of samples fell on day 63 after the first vaccine or placebo injection. The sequenced sample was peripheral blood, obtained in a trial of Ad26.COV2.S vaccine versus placebo. All receptors derive from a person aged 18-60 years who received the Ad26.COV2.S COVID-19 vaccine or a placebo.

This clone was seen more than once but under ten times. This chain links TRBV6-5 with TRBJ2-1; tentatively, D is TRBD1 (5 bases). CDR1 MNHEY and CDR2 SVGAGI come from the germline V gene. The CDR3 has 14 residues. With 3 bases removed from V and 8 bases from J, the gap between germline ends came to 14 bases. CDR3 amino acids: CASSYWGRVDEQFF. In nucleotides, the CDR3 is TGTGCCAGCAGTTATTGGGGCAGGGTGGATGAGCAGTTCTTC.

The chain joins TRBV7-3 to TRBJ1-1; perhaps TRBD1 as D (5 bases). CDR3 length: 14 amino acids. The germline gives CDR1 SGHTA, CDR2 FQGTGA. With 1 base removed from V and 4 bases from J, the gap between germline ends came to 10 bases. CDR3 nucleotide sequence: TGTGCCAGCAGCTTAATGGGACCGGGCACTGAAGCTTTCTTT. Translation: CASSLMGPGTEAFF. Filled out from reference TRBV7-3 and TRBJ1-1, the complete variable domain reads GAGVSQTPSNKVTEKGKYVELRCDPISGHTALYWYRQSLGQGPEFLIYFQGTGAADDSGLPNDRFFAVRPEGSVSTLKIQRTERGDSAVYLCASSLMGPGTEAFFGQGTRLTVV.

The chain joins TRBV4-1 to TRBJ2-5; possible D gene TRBD2, 6 bases. V was cut by 3 bases and J by 8 bases, with 13 bases left in between. The CDR3 contains 13 residues. Germline-derived CDR1 and CDR2 are MGHRA and YSYEKL. CDR3 protein: CASSQGTLRTQYF. The DNA for the CDR3 is TGCGCCAGCAGCCAGGGGACTCTGCGTACCCAGTACTTC.

The chain joins TRBV12-3 or TRBV12-4 to TRBJ2-1; 7 nucleotides match TRBD2. CDR3 length equals 13 residues. V gave up 7 bases and J gave up 9 bases; unmatched junction bases: 9. CDR3 nucleotide sequence: TGTGCCAGCACTCTACTAGCGTTCTCTGAGCAGTTCTTC. Translation gives CASTLLAFSEQFF.

This chain joins TRBV6-1 and TRBJ1-5; the match to TRBD1 covers 8 bases. The CDR3 is 14 amino acids. Trimming cost V 6 bases and J 6 bases; bases outside gene matches: 7. CDR1 MNHNS and CDR2 SASEGT come from the germline V gene. As DNA, the CDR3 is TGTGCCAGCAGGCCACCAGGGGGCGGTCAGCCCCAGCATTTT. Residues: CASRPPGGGQPQHF.

The J gene is TRBJ1-5, the V gene TRBV18; D is unresolved. Germline loops: CDR1 KGHSH, CDR2 LQKENI. This CDR3 contains 14 residues. Trimming took off 2 bases at V and 1 base at J, with 6 bases between the two ends. This CDR3 reads CASSPGRSNQPQHF. For the CDR3, the DNA is TGTGCCAGCTCACCAGGACGGAGCAATCAGCCCCAGCATTTT.

The gene calls are TRBV6-1 and TRBJ1-2; 9 bases agree with TRBD1. V trimming: 2 bases; J trimming: 3 bases; junction bases outside the gene matches: 7. Germline assignment: CDR1 MNHNS and CDR2 SASEGT. The CDR3 contains 16 residues. The CDR3 is CASSERGTGWDYGYTF. CDR3 nucleotide sequence: TGTGCCAGCAGTGAAAGGGGGACAGGGTGGGACTATGGCTACACCTTC.

V and J are TRBV6-5 and TRBJ2-2; weak D call: TRBD1 (7 bases). Trimming cost V 5 bases and J 6 bases, with 16 bases left between them. CDR1 and CDR2 (germline): MNHEY, SVGAGI. The CDR3 is 15 residues long. CDR3 sequence reads: CASSRDREESGELFF. CDR3 coding DNA: TGTGCCAGCAGTCGTGACAGGGAGGAATCCGGGGAGCTGTTTTTT.